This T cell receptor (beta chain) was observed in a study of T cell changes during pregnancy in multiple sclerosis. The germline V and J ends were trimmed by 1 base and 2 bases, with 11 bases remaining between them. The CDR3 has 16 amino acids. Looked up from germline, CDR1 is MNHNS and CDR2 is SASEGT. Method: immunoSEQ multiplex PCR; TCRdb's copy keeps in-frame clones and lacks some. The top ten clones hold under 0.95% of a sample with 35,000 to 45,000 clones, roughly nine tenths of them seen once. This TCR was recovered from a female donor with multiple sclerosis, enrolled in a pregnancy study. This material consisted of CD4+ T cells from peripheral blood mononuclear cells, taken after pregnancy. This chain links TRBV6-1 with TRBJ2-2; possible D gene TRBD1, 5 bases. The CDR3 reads CASSEDARVNTGELFF. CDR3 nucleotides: TGTGCCAGCAGTGAAGATGCCAGGGTTAACACCGGGGAGCTGTTTTTT.